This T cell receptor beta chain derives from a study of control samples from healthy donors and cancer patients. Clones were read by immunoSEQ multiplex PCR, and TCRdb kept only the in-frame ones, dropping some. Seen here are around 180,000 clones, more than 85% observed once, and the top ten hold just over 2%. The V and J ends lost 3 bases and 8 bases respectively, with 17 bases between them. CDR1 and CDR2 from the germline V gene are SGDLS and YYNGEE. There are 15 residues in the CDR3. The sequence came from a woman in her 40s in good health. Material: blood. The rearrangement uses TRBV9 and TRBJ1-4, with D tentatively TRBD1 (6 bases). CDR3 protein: CASSATEGVREKLFF. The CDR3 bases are TGTGCCAGCAGCGCGACTGAGGGGGTCCGGGAAAAACTGTTTTTT.